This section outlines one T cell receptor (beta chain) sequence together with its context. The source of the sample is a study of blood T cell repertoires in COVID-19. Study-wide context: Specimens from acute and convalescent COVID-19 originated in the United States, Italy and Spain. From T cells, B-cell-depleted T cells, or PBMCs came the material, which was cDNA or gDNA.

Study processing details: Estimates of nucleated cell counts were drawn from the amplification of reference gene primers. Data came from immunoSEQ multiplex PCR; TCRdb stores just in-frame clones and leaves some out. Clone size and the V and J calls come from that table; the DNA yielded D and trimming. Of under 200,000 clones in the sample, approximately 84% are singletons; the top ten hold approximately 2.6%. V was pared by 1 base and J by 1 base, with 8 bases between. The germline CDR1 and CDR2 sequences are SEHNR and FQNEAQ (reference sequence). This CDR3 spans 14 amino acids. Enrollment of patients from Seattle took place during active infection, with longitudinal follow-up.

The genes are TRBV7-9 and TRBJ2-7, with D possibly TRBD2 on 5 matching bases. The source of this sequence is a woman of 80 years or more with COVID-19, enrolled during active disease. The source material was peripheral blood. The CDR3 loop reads CASSLGSGSYEQYF. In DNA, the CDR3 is TGTGCCAGCAGCTTAGGGTCGGGGTCCTACGAGCAGTACTTC. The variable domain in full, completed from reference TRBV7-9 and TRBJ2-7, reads DTGVSQNPRHKITKRGQNVTFRCDPISEHNRLYWYRQTLGQGPEFLTYFQNEAQLEKSRLLSDRFSAERPKGSFSTLEIQRTEQGDSAMYLCASSLGSGSYEQYFGPGTRLTVT.